The rows below give T cell receptor beta chains drawn from one sample of a study of PD-L1 blockade in urothelial cancer. The assay was immunoSEQ multiplex PCR, and TCRdb's table has in-frame clones only and misses some. The repertoire holds about 110,000 clones, with roughly 88% as singletons. The specimen comprised PBMCs, sampled around atezolizumab (anti-PD-L1) treatment. The source is a man in his fifties with urothelial cancer. Each CDR3 is given with its conserved first and last residue. The D gene is left open where the match is weak. Clone sizes are given selectively: once, few, many, or a class where the clone is expanded.

d_call j_call clone_size v_call cdr3_aa cdr3_nt
- TRBJ1-2 - TRBV7-2 CASSSDRHGYTF TGTGCCAGCAGCTCCGACAGGCATGGCTACACCTTC
TRBD2 TRBJ2-3 - TRBV7-8 CASSLDSGKGVTQYF TGTGCCAGCAGCTTAGATAGCGGGAAGGGTGTTACGCAGTATTTT
- TRBJ1-5 - TRBV4-2 CASSPFGGSNQPQHF TGTGCCAGCAGCCCATTCGGGGGTAGCAATCAGCCCCAGCATTTT
- TRBJ2-2 - TRBV2 CASSAGPGELFF TGTGCCAGCAGTGCAGGGCCCGGGGAGCTGTTTTTT
TRBD1 TRBJ1-6 few TRBV4-2 CASRRDRSPLHF TGTGCCAGCAGGCGGGACAGATCACCCCTCCACTTT
TRBD2 TRBJ2-7 - TRBV27 CASRLAGGYEQYF TGTGCCAGCAGATTAGCGGGAGGATACGAGCAGTACTTC
- TRBJ1-2 - TRBV25-1 CASSELAYGYTF TGTGCCAGCAGTGAATTGGCCTATGGCTACACCTTC
- TRBJ2-1 - TRBV7-9 CASSPGYPPTGFF TGTGCCAGCAGCCCAGGGTACCCTCCCACCGGGTTCTTC
TRBD1 TRBJ2-7 - TRBV18 CASSTRTGGSLYEQYF TGTGCCAGCTCAACAAGGACAGGGGGTAGTCTATACGAGCAGTACTTC
TRBD2 TRBJ2-3 - TRBV19 CASSTSGRAIDTQYF TGTGCCAGTAGTACTAGCGGGAGGGCCATAGATACGCAGTATTTT
TRBD1 TRBJ1-1 few TRBV15 CATSRGKGASPEAFF TGTGCCACCAGCAGAGGAAAGGGGGCGTCCCCTGAAGCTTTCTTT
- TRBJ2-7 once TRBV18 CASSPPSAPRDEQYF TGTGCCAGCTCACCACCCTCCGCGCCCAGGGACGAGCAGTACTTC
TRBD1 TRBJ1-1 - TRBV19 CASRQGSFTEAFF TGTGCCAGTAGACAGGGGTCGTTCACTGAAGCTTTCTTT
TRBD1 TRBJ2-7 - TRBV6-5 CASKKGASYEQYF TGTGCCAGCAAAAAGGGGGCGTCGTACGAGCAGTACTTC
- TRBJ1-1 few TRBV15 CATRRTENTEAFF TGTGCCACCAGGCGGACAGAGAACACTGAAGCTTTCTTT
- TRBJ2-1 - TRBV7-8 CASSFGSPVNRVLYNEQFF TGTGCCAGCAGCTTCGGGTCCCCTGTCAACAGGGTGCTCTACAATGAGCAGTTCTTC
TRBD2 TRBJ2-1 few TRBV7-2 CASSSKLADSYNEQFF TGTGCCAGCAGCTCAAAACTAGCGGATTCCTACAATGAGCAGTTCTTC
TRBD1 TRBJ1-2 - TRBV30 CAWSVDRANYGYTF TGTGCCTGGAGTGTAGACAGGGCTAACTATGGCTACACCTTC
TRBD2 TRBJ2-3 - TRBV15 CATSRGLAGADTQYF TGTGCCACCAGCAGGGGACTAGCGGGAGCAGATACGCAGTATTTT
TRBD2 TRBJ2-5 - TRBV30 CAWSVFIWSSGTEETQYF TGTGCCTGGAGTGTATTCATATGGTCTAGCGGGACAGAAGAGACCCAGTACTTC
TRBD2 TRBJ2-1 - TRBV9 CASSDPTSGSSLSSYNEQFF TGTGCCAGCAGCGACCCAACTAGCGGGAGTTCCCTGAGCTCCTACAATGAGCAGTTCTTC
- TRBJ2-7 - TRBV19 CASSPTSYEAEQYF TGTGCCAGTAGTCCCACTAGTTATGAGGCCGAGCAGTACTTC
- TRBJ1-5 - TRBV5-1 CASSYPLHYQPQHF TGCGCCAGCAGTTACCCACTTCACTATCAGCCCCAGCATTTT
- TRBJ2-3 - TRBV4-2 CASSQVGQSNTQYF TGTGCCAGCAGCCAAGTGGGCCAGTCAAATACGCAGTATTTT
- TRBJ1-5 - TRBV27 CASSKWDGGGPQHF TGTGCCAGCAGTAAATGGGACGGGGGAGGGCCCCAGCATTTT